In its sample, the clone carrying this T cell receptor (beta chain) was seen a few times. What it recognizes is unknown. This CDR3 is built from 17 residues. Germline V gene data show CDR1 as DFQATT and CDR2 as SNEGSKA (reference sequence). Between the trimmed V and J ends, which lost 0 bases and 8 bases, there was a span of 24 bases. This sample is part of a study of identical twins. Study results and caveats: In monozygotic twins, models underestimated the sharing of out-of-frame TCR alpha. While abundant cord blood beta clonotypes carried fewer insertions, memory repertoires showed no such pattern. A cross-sectional statistical analysis, not follow-up of the same donors, supported the conclusions.

TCRdb recomputed calls from the 5' RACE reads with MiXCR, one row per CDR3 protein. This table has 420,000 or so distinct CDR3 sequences, approximately 17% appearing once. Donors were all healthy Caucasians. The source material was naive T cells sorted from blood. The sequence was collected from a middle-aged man in good health. The chain has TRBV20-1 and TRBJ2-3, with D perhaps assigned TRBD1 or TRBD2 (6 bases each). The CDR3 sequence is CSARDSPGAANWVTQYF. DNA for the CDR3: TGCAGTGCTAGAGATAGCCCGGGGGCGGCCAATTGGGTTACGCAGTATTTT.